The next 14 T cell receptor beta chains were all read from a single sample in a study of CD8 T cells in Susac syndrome. Random hexamers were used to reverse transcribe the RNA input (0.5 to 1 ug). Via MiXCR, TCRdb re-called the immunoSEQ multiplex PCR reads, giving one row per CDR3 protein. This table holds 150,000 to 200,000 distinct CDR3 sequences, approximately 93% found once. The sequenced material came from CD4+ T cells from PBMCs. The source is a human donor with multiple sclerosis.

This clonotype came up a few times. The chain uses TRBV6-5 and TRBJ1-2; weak D call: TRBD1 (5 bases). V shed 4 bases and J shed 6 bases, with 18 bases lying between them. This CDR3 region has 15 residues. The germline V gene encodes CDR1 MNHEY and CDR2 SVGAGI. CDR3 sequence (DNA): TGTGCCAGCAGTTTGGGGGGGAGGCTCAGGAATGGCTACACCTTC. The encoded protein is CASSLGGRLRNGYTF.

The DNA of the CDR3 is TGTGCCAGCAGCTTACAGGCCTCGTTCTCCTACGAGCAGTACTTC. It codes for CASSLQASFSYEQYF. The J gene is TRBJ2-7, the V gene TRBV11-1; D is unresolved. This CDR3 is built from 15 residues. The V end was cut by 2 bases, the J end by 0 bases, with 11 bases between. Germline lookup yields CDR1 SGHAT and CDR2 FQDESV (reference sequence).

The chain recombines TRBV9 with TRBJ1-1, with TRBD1 matching over 8 bases. The germline gives CDR1 SGDLS, CDR2 YYNGEE. After removal of 3 bases from V and 2 bases from J, the junction contained 3 bases not matched to a gene. This CDR3 region has 14 residues. The CDR3 reads CASSATGGNTEAFF. CDR3 DNA sequence: TGTGCCAGCAGCGCCACAGGGGGAAACACTGAAGCTTTCTTT.

The genes are TRBV6-2 or TRBV6-3 and TRBJ2-6, with a weak D call TRBD1 (6 bases). Between the trimmed V and J ends, which lost 2 bases and 1 base, there was a span of 27 bases. The CDR3 is made up of 22 amino acids. Germline-derived CDR1 and CDR2 are MNHEY and SVGEGT. CDR3 in amino acids: CASSYPRRTVDPTPSGANVLTF. The CDR3 region has the DNA TGTGCCAGCAGTTACCCGAGGAGGACAGTCGACCCTACCCCTTCTGGGGCCAACGTCCTGACTTTC.

This chain connects TRBV5-1 to TRBJ2-7, with D perhaps TRBD2 (5 bases). V lost 3 bases, J lost 3 bases, and 7 bases lay in between. CDR1 and CDR2 (germline): SGHRS, YFSETQ. CDR3 length: 12 amino acids. CDR3 protein: CASSSEGYEQYF. CDR3 DNA: TGCGCCAGCAGCTCCGAGGGCTACGAGCAGTACTTC.

This chain links TRBV20-1 with TRBJ1-5; D perhaps matches TRBD1 (6 bases). Trimming removed 5 bases from V and 3 bases from J, with 14 bases in between. The V gene's germline CDR1 is DFQATT and CDR2 SNEGSKA (reference sequence). This CDR3 is 14 amino acids long. The DNA of the CDR3 is TGCAGTGCTGCCTCCGGACAGTTCAATCAGCCCCAGCATTTT. This gives the protein CSAASGQFNQPQHF.

The chain couples TRBV7-2 to TRBJ2-5; the D gene is possibly TRBD1 (7 bases). Trimming left V 5 bases short and J 3 bases short, with 13 bases between. The germline V gene has CDR1 SGHTA and CDR2 FQGNSA. CDR3 length: 14 residues. The chain's CDR3 is CASSIQGGEETQYF. The CDR3 nucleotides are TGTGCCAGCAGCATCCAGGGGGGCGAAGAGACCCAGTACTTC.

The V gene is TRBV2, the J gene TRBJ2-2; no reliable D call. With 2 bases removed from V and 0 bases from J, the gap between germline ends came to 7 bases. CDR3 size: 15 residues. Germline values: CDR1 SNHLY, CDR2 FYNNEI. The CDR3 region has the DNA TGTGCCAGCAGTGAACCCTTTGCGAACACCGGGGAGCTGTTTTTT. This sequence encodes CASSEPFANTGELFF.

The rearrangement links TRBV9 to TRBJ2-5, with 8 bases lining up with TRBD1. Germline V gene data show CDR1 as SGDLS and CDR2 as YYNGEE. The length of the CDR3 is 15 residues. With V trimmed by 4 bases and J by 4 bases, 9 bases remained unmatched. The CDR3 spells CASSSDGDRGETQYF. The CDR3 nucleotides read TGTGCCAGCAGCTCAGACGGAGACAGGGGAGAGACCCAGTACTTC.

The chain employs TRBV4-3 and TRBJ2-2; tentatively, D is TRBD2 (6 bases). Between the trimmed V and J ends, which lost 1 base and 7 bases, there was a span of 10 bases. The germline V gene has CDR1 LGHNA and CDR2 YSLEER. CDR3 length: 14 residues. CDR3 in amino acids: CASSQVGGNGELFF. In DNA form, the CDR3 reads TGCGCCAGCAGCCAAGTTGGGGGGAACGGGGAGCTGTTTTTT.

The chain couples TRBV9 to TRBJ2-6; D unresolved. Germline CDR1 SGDLS, CDR2 YYNGEE. V shed 3 bases and J shed 0 bases, with 7 bases lying between them. This CDR3 comprises 15 residues. CDR3 in amino acids: CASSDPPSGANVLTF. The CDR3 DNA reads TGTGCCAGCAGCGACCCGCCCTCTGGGGCCAACGTCCTGACTTTC.

This chain links TRBV27 with TRBJ2-4; 8 nucleotides align to TRBD2. J gave up 9 bases and V 0 bases, and 10 bases lay outside the gene matches. CDR3 length: 16 residues. The germline V gene encodes CDR1 MNHEY and CDR2 SMNVEV (reference sequence). CDR3 protein: CASSLSGAAGGLIQYF. The CDR3 coding sequence is TGTGCCAGCAGTTTATCGGGGGCGGCGGGGGGACTCATTCAGTACTTC.

This clonotype was found once. The chain is built from TRBV27 and TRBJ2-5; possibly TRBD1 or TRBD2 for D (5 bases each). This CDR3 is built from 14 residues. From germline, CDR1 is MNHEY and CDR2 SMNVEV (reference sequence). V lost 6 bases to trimming and J lost 5 bases, with 16 bases between them. DNA of the CDR3: TGTGCCAGCAGCTTTTACGGGGCTGTGGAGACCCAGTACTTC. Translated, it gives CASSFYGAVETQYF.

The chain links TRBV28 to TRBJ2-7, with D tentatively TRBD1 (5 bases). The CDR3 consists of 14 residues. From germline, CDR1 is MDHEN and CDR2 SYDVKM. V was trimmed by 5 bases and J by 3 bases, leaving 14 bases between them. In DNA form, the CDR3 reads TGTGCCAGCAGTATCCCCCGCGACAGCTACGAGCAGTACTTC. Residues: CASSIPRDSYEQYF.